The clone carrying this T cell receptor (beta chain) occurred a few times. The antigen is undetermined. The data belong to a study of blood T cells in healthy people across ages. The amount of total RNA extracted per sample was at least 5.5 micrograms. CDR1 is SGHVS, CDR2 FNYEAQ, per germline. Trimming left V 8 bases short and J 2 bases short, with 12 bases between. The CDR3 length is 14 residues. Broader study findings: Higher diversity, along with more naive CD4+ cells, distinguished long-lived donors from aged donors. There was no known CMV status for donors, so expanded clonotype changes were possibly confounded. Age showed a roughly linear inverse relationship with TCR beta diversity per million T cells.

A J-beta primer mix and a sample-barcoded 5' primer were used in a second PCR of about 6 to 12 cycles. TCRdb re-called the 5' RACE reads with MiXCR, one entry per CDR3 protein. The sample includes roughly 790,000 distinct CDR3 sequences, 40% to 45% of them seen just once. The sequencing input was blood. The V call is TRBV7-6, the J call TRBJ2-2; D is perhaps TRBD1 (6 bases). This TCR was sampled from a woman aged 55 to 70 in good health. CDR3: CASRTGTNTGELFF. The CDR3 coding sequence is TGTGCCAGCCGAACAGGGACCAACACCGGGGAGCTGTTTTTT.